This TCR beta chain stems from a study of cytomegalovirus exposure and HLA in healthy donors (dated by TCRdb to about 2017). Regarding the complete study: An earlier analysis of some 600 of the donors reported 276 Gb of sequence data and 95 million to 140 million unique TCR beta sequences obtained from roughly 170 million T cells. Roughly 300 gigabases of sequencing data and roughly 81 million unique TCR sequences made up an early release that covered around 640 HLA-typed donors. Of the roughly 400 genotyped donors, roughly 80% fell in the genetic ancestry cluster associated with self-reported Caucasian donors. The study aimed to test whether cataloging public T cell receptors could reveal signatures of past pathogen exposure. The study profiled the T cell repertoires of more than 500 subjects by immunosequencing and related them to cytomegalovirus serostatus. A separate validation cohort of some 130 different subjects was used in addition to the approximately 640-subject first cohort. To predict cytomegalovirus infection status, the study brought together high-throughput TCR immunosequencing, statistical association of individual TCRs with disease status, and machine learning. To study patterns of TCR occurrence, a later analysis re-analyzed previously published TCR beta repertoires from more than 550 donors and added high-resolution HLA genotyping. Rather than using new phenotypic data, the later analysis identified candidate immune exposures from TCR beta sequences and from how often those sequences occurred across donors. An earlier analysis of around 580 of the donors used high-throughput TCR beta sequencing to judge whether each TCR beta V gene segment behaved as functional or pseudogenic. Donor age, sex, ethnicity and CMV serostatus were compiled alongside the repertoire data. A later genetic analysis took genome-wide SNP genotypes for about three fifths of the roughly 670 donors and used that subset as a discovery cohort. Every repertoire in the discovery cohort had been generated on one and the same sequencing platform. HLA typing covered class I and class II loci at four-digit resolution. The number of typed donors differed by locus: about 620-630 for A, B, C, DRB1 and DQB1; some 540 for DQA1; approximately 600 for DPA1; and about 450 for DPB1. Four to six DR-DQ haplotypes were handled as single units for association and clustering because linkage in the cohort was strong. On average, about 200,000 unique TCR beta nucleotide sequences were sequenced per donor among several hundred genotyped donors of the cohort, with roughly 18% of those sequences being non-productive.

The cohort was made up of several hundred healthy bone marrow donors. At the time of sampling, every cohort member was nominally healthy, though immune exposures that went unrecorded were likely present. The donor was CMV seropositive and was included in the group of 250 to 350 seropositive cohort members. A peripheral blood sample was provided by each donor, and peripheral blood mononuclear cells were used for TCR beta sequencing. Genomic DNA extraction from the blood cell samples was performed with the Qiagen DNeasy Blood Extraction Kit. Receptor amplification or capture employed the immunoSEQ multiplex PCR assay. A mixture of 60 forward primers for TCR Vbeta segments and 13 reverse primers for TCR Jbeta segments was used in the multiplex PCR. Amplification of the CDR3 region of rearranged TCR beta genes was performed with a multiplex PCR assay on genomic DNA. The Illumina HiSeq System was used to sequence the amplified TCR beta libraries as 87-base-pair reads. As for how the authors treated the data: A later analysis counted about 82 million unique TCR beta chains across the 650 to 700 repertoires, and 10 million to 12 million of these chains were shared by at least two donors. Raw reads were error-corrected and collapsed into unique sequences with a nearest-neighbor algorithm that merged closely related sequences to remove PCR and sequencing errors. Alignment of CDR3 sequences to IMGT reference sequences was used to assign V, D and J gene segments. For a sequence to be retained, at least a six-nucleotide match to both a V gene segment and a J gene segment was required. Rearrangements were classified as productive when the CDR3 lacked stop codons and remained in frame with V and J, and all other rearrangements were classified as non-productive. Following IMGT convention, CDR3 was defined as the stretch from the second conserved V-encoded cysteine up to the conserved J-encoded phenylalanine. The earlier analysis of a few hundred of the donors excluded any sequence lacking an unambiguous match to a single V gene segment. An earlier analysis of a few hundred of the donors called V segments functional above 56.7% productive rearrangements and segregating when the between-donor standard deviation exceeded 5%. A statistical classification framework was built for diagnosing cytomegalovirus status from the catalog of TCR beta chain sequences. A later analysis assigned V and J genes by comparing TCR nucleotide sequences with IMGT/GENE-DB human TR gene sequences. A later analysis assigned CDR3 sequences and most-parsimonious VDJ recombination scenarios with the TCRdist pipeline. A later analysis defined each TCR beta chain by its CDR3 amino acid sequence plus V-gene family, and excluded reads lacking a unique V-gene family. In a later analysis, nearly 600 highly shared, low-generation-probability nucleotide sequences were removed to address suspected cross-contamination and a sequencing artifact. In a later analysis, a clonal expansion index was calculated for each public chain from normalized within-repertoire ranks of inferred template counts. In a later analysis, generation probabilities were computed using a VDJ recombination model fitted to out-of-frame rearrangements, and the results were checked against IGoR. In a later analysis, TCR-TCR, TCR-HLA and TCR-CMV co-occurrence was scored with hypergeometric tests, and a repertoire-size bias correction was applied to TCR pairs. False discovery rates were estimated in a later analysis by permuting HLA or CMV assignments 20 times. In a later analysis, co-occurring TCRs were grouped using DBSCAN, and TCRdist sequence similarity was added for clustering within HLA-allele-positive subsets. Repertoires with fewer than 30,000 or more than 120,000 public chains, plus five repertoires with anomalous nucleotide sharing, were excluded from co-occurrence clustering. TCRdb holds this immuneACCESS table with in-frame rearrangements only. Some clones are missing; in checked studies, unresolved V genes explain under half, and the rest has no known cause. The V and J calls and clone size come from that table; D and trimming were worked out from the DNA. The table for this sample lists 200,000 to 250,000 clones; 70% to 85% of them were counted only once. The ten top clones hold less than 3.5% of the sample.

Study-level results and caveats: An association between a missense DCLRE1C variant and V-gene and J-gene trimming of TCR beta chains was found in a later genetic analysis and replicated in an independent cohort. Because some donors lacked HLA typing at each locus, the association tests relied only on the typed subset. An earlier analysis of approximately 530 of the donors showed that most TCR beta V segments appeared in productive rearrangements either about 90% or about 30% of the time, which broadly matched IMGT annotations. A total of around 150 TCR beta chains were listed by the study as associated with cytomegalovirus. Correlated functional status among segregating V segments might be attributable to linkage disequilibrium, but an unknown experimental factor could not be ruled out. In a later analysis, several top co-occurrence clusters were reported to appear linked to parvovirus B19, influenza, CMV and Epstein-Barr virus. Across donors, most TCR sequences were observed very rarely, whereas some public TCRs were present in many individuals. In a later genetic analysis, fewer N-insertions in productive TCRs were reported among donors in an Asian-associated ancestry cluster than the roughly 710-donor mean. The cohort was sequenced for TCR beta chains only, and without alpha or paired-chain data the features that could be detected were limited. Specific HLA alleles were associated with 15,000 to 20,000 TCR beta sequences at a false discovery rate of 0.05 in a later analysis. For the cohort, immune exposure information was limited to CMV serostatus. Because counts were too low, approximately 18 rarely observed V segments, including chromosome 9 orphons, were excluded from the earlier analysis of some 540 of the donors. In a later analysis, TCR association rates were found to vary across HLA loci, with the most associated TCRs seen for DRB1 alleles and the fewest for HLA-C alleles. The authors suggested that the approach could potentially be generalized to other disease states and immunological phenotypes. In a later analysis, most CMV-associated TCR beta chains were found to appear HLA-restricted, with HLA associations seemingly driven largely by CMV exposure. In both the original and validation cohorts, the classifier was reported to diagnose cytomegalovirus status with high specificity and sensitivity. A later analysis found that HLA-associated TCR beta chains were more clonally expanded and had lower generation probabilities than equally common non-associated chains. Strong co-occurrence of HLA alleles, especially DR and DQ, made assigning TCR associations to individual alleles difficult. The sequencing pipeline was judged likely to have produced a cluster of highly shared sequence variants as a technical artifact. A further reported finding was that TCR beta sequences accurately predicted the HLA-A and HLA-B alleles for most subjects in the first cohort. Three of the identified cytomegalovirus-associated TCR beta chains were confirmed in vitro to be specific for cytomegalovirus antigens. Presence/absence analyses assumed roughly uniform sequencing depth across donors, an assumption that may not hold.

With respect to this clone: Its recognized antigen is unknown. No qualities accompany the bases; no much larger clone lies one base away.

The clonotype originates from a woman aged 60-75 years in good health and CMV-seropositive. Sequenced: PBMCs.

The nucleotide sequence reads as follows: TGTGCCAGCAGCTTAATGGTGGCGGACAATGAGCAGTTCTTC. Its amino acids are CASSLMVADNEQFF. The chain employs TRBV11-2 and TRBJ2-1; the D gene is not confidently resolved. Sequences SGHAT (CDR1) and FQNNGV (CDR2) are obtained from the germline V gene. The junction shows trimming of 2 bases on V and 5 bases on J, plus 10 bases between the germline ends. CDR3 length: 14 amino acids, cysteine to phenylalanine. The only DNA kept is the CDR3, 42 bases in frame from the first base. Beyond the CDR3, the reference TRBV11-2 and TRBJ2-1 genes provide the residues; the full variable domain reads: EAGVAQSPRYKIIEKRQSVAFWCNPISGHATLYWYQQILGQGPKLLIQFQNNGVVDDSQLPKDRFSAERLKGVDSTLKIQPAKLEDSAVYLCASSLMVADNEQFFGPGTRLTVL.